The entry below gives a single TCR beta chain sequence along with its context. The antigen is not known. The V end lost 1 base, the J end lost 0 bases, and 13 bases lay between the germline ends. CDR3 length: 17 residues. This sample is drawn from a study of T cells after yellow fever vaccination. UMIs and a universal primer site were added when TCR cDNA was made by 5'RACE template switching. TCRdb used MiXCR to reprocess the 5' RACE reads, holding one entry per CDR3 protein. The data contain approximately 510,000 distinct CDR3 sequences, 20% to 25% of them seen just once; the ten biggest clones take up about a sixth. Findings and caveats of the study: The CD4 compartment and the CD8 compartment contained a small share of clonotypes in common. After the booster, nearly 98% of CD4 and 88% of CD8 primary-response clones were re-detected.

This TCR derives from a man in his late teens or twenties who received the YFV17D yellow fever vaccine. The material sequenced was PBMCs, taken 21 days after the first yellow fever vaccination. The genes are TRBV12-3 or TRBV12-4 and TRBJ2-4, with D hard to call. The CDR3 region has the DNA TGTGCCAGCAGTTTAGATTCTGGCGGTCTAGCCAAAAACATTCAGTACTTC. It yields the protein CASSLDSGGLAKNIQYF.